This entry features one TCR beta chain sequence. These data come from a study of blood T cell repertoires in COVID-19. This table comes from immunoSEQ multiplex PCR, and its TCRdb copy is limited to in-frame clones, with some not included. The profile shows a few hundred thousand clones, nearly 90% of them singletons. In terms of age and location, participants ranged from roughly 18 to 90 years and lived in around 22 US areas. CDR1 is SGDLS, CDR2 YYNGEE, per germline. CDR3 length equals 17 residues. The junction had 10 bases not matched to a gene; V was cut back by 0 bases and J by 7 bases. The TCR sequence derives from a woman aged 18-29 years with acute COVID-19. The sequenced material came from PBMCs or T cells enriched from blood (not recorded which). V usage is TRBV9 and J usage is TRBJ1-2; 12 bases agree with TRBD1. CDR3 sequence: CASSVEGPGQGAVGYTF. In DNA, the CDR3 is TGTGCCAGCAGCGTAGAGGGGCCGGGACAGGGGGCTGTTGGCTACACCTTC.